Included here is one T cell receptor beta chain sequence, with context. This entry comes from a study of shared clonotypes between healthy human individuals. The CDR3 is 18 residues long. Trimming shortened V by 6 bases and J by 0 bases, and 18 bases separated the two germline ends. CDR1 and CDR2 from the germline V gene are MNHEY and SMNVEV (reference sequence). Produced via immunoSEQ multiplex PCR; TCRdb's table is partial and in-frame only. The sample contains some 2.3 million clones, over 85% of which appear only once. The sample was naive CD4+ T cells from PBMCs. The sample's subset: CD45RA+ positively selected. The chain joins TRBV27 to TRBJ2-6; tentative D call: TRBD2 (5 bases). The clonotype comes from a young man in good health. Some clones in this sample may be carry-over from other donors' samples. CDR3 sequence: CASRNRTGTSSGANVLTF. DNA for the CDR3: TGTGCCAGCAGGAATCGGACTGGTACGAGCTCTGGGGCCAACGTCCTGACTTTC.